This T cell receptor beta chain stems from a study of tumor and adjacent non-tumor tissue in lung cancer. Findings of the study overall: Tumor repertoires had a smaller top 100 clone share than normal lung.

The template was RNA from unsorted bulk tissue. Newly diagnosed lung cancer patients had thoracic surgery in China, August–November 2014, without prior chemotherapy. This clonotype was recorded many times. What it binds is unknown. A modified ARM-PCR protocol with three rounds of nested PCR amplified TCRbeta. TCRdb ran MiXCR on the multiplex PCR reads and lists one entry per CDR3 protein. This sample carries under 250,000 distinct CDR3 sequences, 71% of them seen once, and the ten largest clones take almost 25%. The CDR3 loop spans 18 amino acids. From germline, CDR1 is MNHEY and CDR2 SVGEGT. The V gene lost 5 bases and the J gene lost 1 base, with 21 bases spanning the gap.

The TCR was taken from a man between 60 and 75 years old with non-small cell lung cancer. The sequenced sample consisted of lung tumor tissue. The chain carries TRBV6-2 or TRBV6-3 and TRBJ1-5; D might be TRBD1 (5 bases). The chain's CDR3 is CASSPPQYSRASNQPQHF. CDR3 nucleotides: TGTGCCAGCAGTCCTCCCCAATACAGCAGGGCGAGCAATCAGCCCCAGCATTTT.